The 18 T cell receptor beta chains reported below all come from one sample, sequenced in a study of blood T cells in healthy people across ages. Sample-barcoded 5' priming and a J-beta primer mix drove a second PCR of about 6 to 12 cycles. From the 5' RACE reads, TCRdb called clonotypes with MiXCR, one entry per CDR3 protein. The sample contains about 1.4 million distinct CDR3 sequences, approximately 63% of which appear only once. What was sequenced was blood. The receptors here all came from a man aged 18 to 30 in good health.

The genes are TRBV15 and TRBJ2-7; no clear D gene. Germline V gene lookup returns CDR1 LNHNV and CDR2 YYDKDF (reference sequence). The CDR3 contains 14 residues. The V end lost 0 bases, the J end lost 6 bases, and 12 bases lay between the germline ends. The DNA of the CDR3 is TGTGCCACCAGCAGAGATATGGTAGGGCCCGAGCAGTACTTC. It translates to CATSRDMVGPEQYF.

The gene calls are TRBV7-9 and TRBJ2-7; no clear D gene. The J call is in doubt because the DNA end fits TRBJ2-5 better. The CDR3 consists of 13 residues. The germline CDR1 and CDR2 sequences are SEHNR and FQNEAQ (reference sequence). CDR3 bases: TGTGCCAGCAGTACGGACCTTCAGGAGACCCAGTACTTC. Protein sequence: CASSTDLQETQYF.

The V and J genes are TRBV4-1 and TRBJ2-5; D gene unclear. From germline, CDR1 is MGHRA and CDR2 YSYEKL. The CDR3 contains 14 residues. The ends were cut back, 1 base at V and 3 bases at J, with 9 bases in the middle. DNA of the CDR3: TGCGCCAGCAGCCAAGGATTTGGGGAAGAGACCCAGTACTTC. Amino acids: CASSQGFGEETQYF.

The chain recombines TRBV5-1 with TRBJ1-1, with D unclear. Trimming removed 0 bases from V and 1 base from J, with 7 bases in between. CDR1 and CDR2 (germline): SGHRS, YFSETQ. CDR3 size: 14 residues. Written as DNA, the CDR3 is TGCGCCAGCAGCTTGGCGGTATCGAACACTGAAGCTTTCTTT. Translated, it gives CASSLAVSNTEAFF.

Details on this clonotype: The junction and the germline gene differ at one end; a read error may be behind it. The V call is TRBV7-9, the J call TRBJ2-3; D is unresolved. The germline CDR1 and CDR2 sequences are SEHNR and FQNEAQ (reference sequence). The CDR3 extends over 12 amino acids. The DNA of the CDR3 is TGTACCAGCAGCTCTGACTGGGATACGCAGTATTTT. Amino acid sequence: CTSSSDWDTQYF.

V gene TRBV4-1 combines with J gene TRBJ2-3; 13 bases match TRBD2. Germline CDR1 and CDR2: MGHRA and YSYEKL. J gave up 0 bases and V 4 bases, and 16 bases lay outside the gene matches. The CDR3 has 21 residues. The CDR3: CASSPLTSGRAVNFSTDTQYF. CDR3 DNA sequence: TGCGCCAGCAGCCCCTTAACTAGCGGGAGGGCCGTTAACTTTAGCACAGATACGCAGTATTTT.

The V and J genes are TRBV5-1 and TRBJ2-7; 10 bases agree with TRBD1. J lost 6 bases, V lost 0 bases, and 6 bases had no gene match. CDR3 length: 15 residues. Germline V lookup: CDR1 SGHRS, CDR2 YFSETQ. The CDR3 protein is CASSLVATGGSEQYF. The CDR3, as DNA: TGCGCCAGCAGCTTGGTCGCGACAGGGGGCTCCGAGCAGTACTTC.

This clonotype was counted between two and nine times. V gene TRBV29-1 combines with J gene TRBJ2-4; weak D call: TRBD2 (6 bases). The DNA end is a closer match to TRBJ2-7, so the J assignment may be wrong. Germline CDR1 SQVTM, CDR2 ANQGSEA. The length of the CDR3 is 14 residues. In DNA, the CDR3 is TGCAGCGTTGAGGTAACGGGGGTAGCGGACGAGCAGTACTTC. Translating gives CSVEVTGVADEQYF.

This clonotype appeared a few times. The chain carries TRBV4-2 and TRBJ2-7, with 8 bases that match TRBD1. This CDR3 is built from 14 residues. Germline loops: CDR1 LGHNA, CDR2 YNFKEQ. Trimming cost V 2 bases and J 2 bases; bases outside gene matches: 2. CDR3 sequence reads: CASSQWTGPYEQYF. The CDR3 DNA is TGTGCCAGCAGCCAATGGACAGGGCCCTACGAGCAGTACTTC.

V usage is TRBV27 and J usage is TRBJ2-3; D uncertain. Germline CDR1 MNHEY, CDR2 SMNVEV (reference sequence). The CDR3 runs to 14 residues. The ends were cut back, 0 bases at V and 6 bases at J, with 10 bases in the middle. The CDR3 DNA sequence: TGTGCCAGCAGTTTATCGACCCAATGGGATACGCAGTATTTT. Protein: CASSLSTQWDTQYF.

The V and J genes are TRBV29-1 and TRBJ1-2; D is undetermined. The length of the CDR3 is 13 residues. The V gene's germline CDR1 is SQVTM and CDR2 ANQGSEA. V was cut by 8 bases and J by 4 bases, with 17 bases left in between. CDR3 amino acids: CSTRKGDTYGYTF. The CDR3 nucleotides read TGCAGCACCCGAAAAGGAGATACCTATGGCTACACCTTC.

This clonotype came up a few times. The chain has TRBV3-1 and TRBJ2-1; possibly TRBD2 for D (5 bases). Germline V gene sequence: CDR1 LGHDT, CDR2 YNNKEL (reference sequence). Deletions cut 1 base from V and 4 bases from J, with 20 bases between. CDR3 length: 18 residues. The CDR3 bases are TGTGCCAGCAGCCAAGTTAAAGCGAGTGGGAGCAGATACAATGAGCAGTTCTTC. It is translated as CASSQVKASGSRYNEQFF.

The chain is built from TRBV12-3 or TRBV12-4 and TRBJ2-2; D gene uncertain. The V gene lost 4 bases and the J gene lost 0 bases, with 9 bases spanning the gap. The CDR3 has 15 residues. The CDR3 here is CASSSRLANTGELFF. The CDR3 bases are TGTGCCAGCAGTTCTAGGCTAGCGAACACCGGGGAGCTGTTTTTT.

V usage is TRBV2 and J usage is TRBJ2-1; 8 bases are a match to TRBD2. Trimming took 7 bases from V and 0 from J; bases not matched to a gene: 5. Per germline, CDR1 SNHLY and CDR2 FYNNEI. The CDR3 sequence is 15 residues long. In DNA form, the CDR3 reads TGTGCCAGCATCCGGCTAGCGGGCTCCTACAATGAGCAGTTCTTC. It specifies CASIRLAGSYNEQFF.

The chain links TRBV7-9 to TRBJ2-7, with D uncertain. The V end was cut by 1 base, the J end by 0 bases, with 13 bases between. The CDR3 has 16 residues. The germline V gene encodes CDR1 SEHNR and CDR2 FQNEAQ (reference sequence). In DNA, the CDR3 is TGTGCCAGCAGCTTAGGTTTCGTCGATACCTCCTACGAGCAGTACTTC. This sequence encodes CASSLGFVDTSYEQYF. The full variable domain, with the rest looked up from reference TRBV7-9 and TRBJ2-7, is DTGVSQNPRHKITKRGQNVTFRCDPISEHNRLYWYRQTLGQGPEFLTYFQNEAQLEKSRLLSDRFSAERPKGSFSTLEIQRTEQGDSAMYLCASSLGFVDTSYEQYFGPGTRLTVT.

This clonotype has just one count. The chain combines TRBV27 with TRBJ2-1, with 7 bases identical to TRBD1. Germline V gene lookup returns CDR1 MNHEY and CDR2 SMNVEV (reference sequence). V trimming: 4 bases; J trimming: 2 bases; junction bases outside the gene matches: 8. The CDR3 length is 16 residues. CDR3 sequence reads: CASSSKRTGPYNEQFF. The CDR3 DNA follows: TGTGCCAGCAGTTCCAAGAGGACAGGCCCCTACAATGAGCAGTTCTTC.

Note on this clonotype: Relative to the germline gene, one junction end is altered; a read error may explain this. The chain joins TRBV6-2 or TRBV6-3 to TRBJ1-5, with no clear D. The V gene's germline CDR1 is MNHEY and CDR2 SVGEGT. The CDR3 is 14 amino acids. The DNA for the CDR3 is TGTGCCAGCAGCCGGGGTCCCCACAATCGGCCCCAGCATTTT. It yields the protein CASSRGPHNRPQHF.

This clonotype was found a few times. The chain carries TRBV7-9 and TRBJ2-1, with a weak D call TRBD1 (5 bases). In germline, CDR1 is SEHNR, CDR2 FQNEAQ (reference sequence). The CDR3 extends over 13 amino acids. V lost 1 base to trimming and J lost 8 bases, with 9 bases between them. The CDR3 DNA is TGTGCCAGCAGCTTAGTGGCAGGGCATGAGCAGTTCTTC. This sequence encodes CASSLVAGHEQFF.